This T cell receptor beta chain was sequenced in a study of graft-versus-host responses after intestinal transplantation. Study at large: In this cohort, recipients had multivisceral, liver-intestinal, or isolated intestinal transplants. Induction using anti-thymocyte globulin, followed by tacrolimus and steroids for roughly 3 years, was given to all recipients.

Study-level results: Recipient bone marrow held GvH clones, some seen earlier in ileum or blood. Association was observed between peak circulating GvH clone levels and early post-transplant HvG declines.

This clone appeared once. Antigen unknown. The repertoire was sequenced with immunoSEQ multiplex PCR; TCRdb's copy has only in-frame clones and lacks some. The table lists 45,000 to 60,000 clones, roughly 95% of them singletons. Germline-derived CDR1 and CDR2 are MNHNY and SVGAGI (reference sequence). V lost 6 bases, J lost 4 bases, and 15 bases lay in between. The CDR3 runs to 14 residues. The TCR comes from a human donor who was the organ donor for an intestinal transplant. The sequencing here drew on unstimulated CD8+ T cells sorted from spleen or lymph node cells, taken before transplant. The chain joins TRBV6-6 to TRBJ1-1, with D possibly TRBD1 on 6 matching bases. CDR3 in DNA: TGTGCCAGCAGCTTGAGACAGGCAGCCACTGAAGCTTTCTTT. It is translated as CASSLRQAATEAFF.